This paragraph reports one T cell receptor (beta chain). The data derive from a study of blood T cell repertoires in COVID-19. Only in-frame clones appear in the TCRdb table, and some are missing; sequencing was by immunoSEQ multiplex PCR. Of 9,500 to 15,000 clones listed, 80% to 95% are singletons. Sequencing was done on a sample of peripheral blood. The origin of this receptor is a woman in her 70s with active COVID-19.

CDR3 sequence: CASSRHGYNEQFF. The CDR3, as DNA: TGTGCCAGCAGTAGACACGGCTACAATGAGCAGTTCTTC. V and J are TRBV6-2 or TRBV6-3 and TRBJ2-1; D remains unclear. The CDR3 sequence is 13 residues long. Germline V gene data show CDR1 as MNHEY and CDR2 as SVGEGT. Trimming stripped 5 bases from V and 3 bases from J, with 8 bases between.